The next 10 T cell receptor beta chains were all read from a single sample in a study of T cells after yellow fever vaccination. TCRdb ran MiXCR on the 5' RACE reads and lists one entry per CDR3 protein. Of about 580,000 distinct CDR3 sequences in the sample, about 17% were seen once. The sample consisted of PBMCs, taken around 5 days after the first yellow fever vaccination. These receptor sequences come from a young man who received the YFV17D yellow fever vaccine.

J is TRBJ2-1 and V is TRBV7-6; possible D gene TRBD2, 6 bases. CDR1 is SGHVS and CDR2 is FNYEAQ in the germline V gene. The CDR3 contains 15 residues. The V end was cut by 5 bases, the J end by 5 bases, with 16 bases between. CDR3 amino acids: CASSPSAGLNNEQFF. CDR3 DNA: TGTGCCAGCAGCCCGAGCGCGGGGCTTAACAATGAGCAGTTCTTC.

V usage is TRBV28 and J usage is TRBJ2-1; no reliable D call. V lost 5 bases to trimming and J lost 8 bases, with 16 bases between them. CDR1 is MDHEN, CDR2 SYDVKM, per germline. The CDR3 runs to 14 residues. The CDR3: CASSPLVSTDEQFF. The CDR3 nucleotides read TGTGCCAGCAGTCCTCTTGTCTCCACCGATGAGCAGTTCTTC.

This clonotype showed up just a few times. This sequence joins TRBV7-6 and TRBJ2-3; D is unresolved. The V end was cut by 2 bases, the J end by 4 bases, with 7 bases between. CDR1 and CDR2 (germline): SGHVS, FNYEAQ. This CDR3 is 13 amino acids long. The DNA of the CDR3 is TGTGCCAGCAGCTTAATGCAGGCAGATACGCAGTATTTT. Its translation is CASSLMQADTQYF.

The chain combines TRBV5-6 with TRBJ2-7; 7 bases agree with TRBD1. CDR3 size: 15 residues. The V segment lost 5 bases and the J segment 4 bases; nucleotides outside the gene matches: 12. The germline V gene has CDR1 SGHDT and CDR2 YYEEEE. CDR3 amino acids: CASSPFDRDDYEQYV. Written as DNA, the CDR3 is TGTGCCAGCAGTCCGTTCGACAGGGATGATTACGAGCAGTACGTC.

The V and J genes are TRBV5-5 and TRBJ2-7; the D gene is possibly TRBD2 (5 bases). The V end was cut by 0 bases, the J end by 0 bases, with 19 bases between. The CDR3 spans 18 residues. Germline V CDR1 and CDR2: SGHKS, YYEKEE (reference sequence). The CDR3 spells CASSLVVSGFPSSYEQYV. Here the CDR3 DNA reads TGTGCCAGCAGCTTGGTGGTGAGCGGCTTTCCGAGCTCCTACGAGCAGTACGTC.

The chain carries TRBV3-1 and TRBJ1-2; unclear D gene. Between the trimmed V and J ends, which lost 0 bases and 8 bases, there was a span of 13 bases. CDR1 LGHDT and CDR2 YNNKEL come from the germline V gene (reference sequence). CDR3 length: 14 residues. The DNA of the CDR3 is TGTGCCAGCAGCCAAGATGCCAACGGCGGGGGCTACACCTTC. Protein product: CASSQDANGGGYTF.

This clonotype was counted only a few times. The chain uses TRBV7-2 and TRBJ1-6, with a possible D match to TRBD1 (5 bases). Germline assignment: CDR1 SGHTA and CDR2 FQGNSA. The CDR3 is 17 amino acids. Trimming removed 1 base at V and 7 bases at J, with 17 bases between. The CDR3 sequence is CASSLGGGWANNSPLHF. CDR3 nucleotide sequence: TGTGCCAGCAGCTTAGGCGGGGGATGGGCGAACAATTCACCCCTCCACTTT.

This sequence joins TRBV13 and TRBJ2-7, with a tentative D call TRBD2 (6 bases). CDR3 size: 12 residues. V lost 5 bases and J lost 4, with 9 bases in between. Per the germline V gene, CDR1 is PRHDT and CDR2 is FYEKMQ (reference sequence). CDR3 DNA: TGTGCCAGCAGCCACGGGGGTTACGAGCAGTACTTC. Residues: CASSHGGYEQYF.

The V gene is TRBV28, the J gene TRBJ1-4; D is ambiguous. CDR3 length: 14 amino acids. With 4 bases removed from V and 5 bases from J, the gap between germline ends came to 11 bases. Germline V gene sequence: CDR1 MDHEN, CDR2 SYDVKM. The CDR3 protein is CASSSLNKNEKLFF. DNA for the CDR3: TGTGCCAGCAGTTCCCTCAACAAGAATGAAAAACTGTTTTTT.

J is TRBJ2-1 and V is TRBV6-5, with TRBD2 as a possible D gene (5 bases). This CDR3 contains 12 residues. V was shortened by 7 bases and J by 7 bases, with 11 bases between the two germline ends. The V gene's germline CDR1 is MNHEY and CDR2 SVGAGI. This CDR3 is CASTGLTNEQFF. The CDR3 DNA reads as TGTGCCAGCACCGGACTGACGAATGAGCAGTTCTTC.